This TCR beta chain was profiled in a study of shared clonotypes between healthy human individuals. Turning to the study itself: There were three CD4 naive, three CD4 memory, two CD8 naive and one CD8 memory plates per donor.

Study results and limitations: Generally, naive subsets (rather than memory subsets) showed larger estimated richness.

Here immunoSEQ multiplex PCR was the method, and the copy in TCRdb shows in-frame clones only, minus some. The table shows about 2.3 million clones, with 93% occurring only once. This clone occurred a few times. Its target is unknown. Sequenced: naive CD4+ T cells from PBMCs. Subset specified: CD45RA+ positively selected. The receptor was isolated from a man younger than 30 in good health. Some clones in this sample may be carry-over from other donors' samples.

CDR3 protein: CASSKGRGRANNQPQHF. CDR3 sequence (DNA): TGTGCCAGCAGCAAAGGGCGCGGCCGGGCTAACAATCAGCCCCAGCATTTT. The rearrangement joins TRBV21-1 to TRBJ1-5. TRBV21-1 is termed a pseudogene. This CDR3 spans 17 amino acids.